One and the same sample provided the 27 T cell receptor beta chains below, sequenced in a study of long-term antiretroviral therapy in people with HIV. The authors ran the immunoSEQ assay, v3.0, at survey level. Assay: immunoSEQ multiplex PCR; the TCRdb copy retains only in-frame clones and omits some. This sample yields 25,000 to 30,000 clones, of which approximately 89% are seen a single time; approximately 4% belongs to the top ten. The sequencing here drew on unsorted PBMCs, taken 3.1 years after starting antiretroviral therapy. The receptors originated from a young man with HIV.

The V gene is TRBV7-3, the J gene TRBJ2-5, with 13 bases identical to TRBD2. Germline V CDR1 and CDR2: SGHTA, FQGTGA. The CDR3 has 21 amino acids. After removal of 5 bases from V and 2 bases from J, the junction contained 20 bases not matched to a gene. Here the CDR3 DNA reads TGTGCCAGCAGCCCCCGCCTCCCGGGGACTAGCGGGGACATACCTCAAGAGACCCAGTACTTC. Its protein is CASSPRLPGTSGDIPQETQYF.

The chain joins TRBV7-2 to TRBJ2-2; 8 bases are shared with TRBD2. The ends lost 2 bases at V and 1 base at J; junction bases unmatched: 0. The CDR3 is 15 amino acids. Germline CDR1 and CDR2: SGHTA and FQGNSA. For the CDR3, the DNA is TGTGCCAGCAGCTTAAGCGGGGGGAACACCGGGGAGCTGTTTTTT. Translated: CASSLSGGNTGELFF.

The chain is built from TRBV4-1 and TRBJ1-6; weak D call: TRBD1 (6 bases). In germline, CDR1 is MGHRA, CDR2 YSYEKL. This CDR3 spans 14 amino acids. Trimming took 0 bases from V and 7 from J, leaving 7 bases between them. This CDR3 reads CASSQEQGNSPLHF. CDR3 nucleotides: TGCGCCAGCAGCCAAGAACAGGGCAATTCACCCCTCCACTTT.

V is TRBV28 and J is TRBJ2-7, with 10 bases that match TRBD1. J lost 6 bases, V lost 3 bases, and 5 bases had no gene match. Germline V gene sequence: CDR1 MDHEN, CDR2 SYDVKM. CDR3 size: 14 residues. The CDR3 DNA reads TGTGCCAGCAGTTTTGGGACAGGGGTGGGCGAGCAGTACTTC. Its protein is CASSFGTGVGEQYF.

V gene TRBV7-9 combines with J gene TRBJ1-4; D is uncertain. The germline gives CDR1 SEHNR, CDR2 FQNEAQ (reference sequence). There are 16 residues in the CDR3. Trimming removed 5 bases from V and 0 bases from J, with 13 bases in between. The CDR3 DNA is TGTGCCAGCAGCGCCCTTTCAGGCTCAACTAATGAAAAACTGTTTTTT. The encoded protein is CASSALSGSTNEKLFF.

The chain links TRBV6-5 to TRBJ1-2; 7 nucleotides line up with TRBD1. Germline CDR1 and CDR2: MNHEY and SVGAGI. V was clipped by 7 bases and J by 5 bases; unmatched bases: 10. This CDR3 is built from 14 residues. The CDR3 region is CASTDRDSPYGYTF. CDR3 coding DNA: TGTGCCAGCACCGACAGGGACTCGCCTTATGGCTACACCTTC.

The rearrangement uses TRBV5-5 and TRBJ2-3, with 10 nucleotides matching TRBD2. The CDR3 length is 15 residues. Germline V CDR1 and CDR2: SGHKS, YYEKEE (reference sequence). After removal of 2 bases from V and 3 bases from J, the junction contained 3 bases not matched to a gene. CDR3 protein: CASSFEGLATDTQYF. CDR3 DNA: TGTGCCAGCAGCTTCGAGGGACTAGCGACAGATACGCAGTATTTT.

The rearrangement joins TRBV2 to TRBJ1-4; no clear D gene. The CDR3 contains 15 residues. V lost 1 base to trimming and J lost 7 bases, with 13 bases between them. The germline CDR1 and CDR2 sequences are SNHLY and FYNNEI. The DNA for the CDR3 is TGTGCCAGCAGTGAAGGAGGAGGGTTGGGTGAAAAACTGTTTTTT. Its protein product is CASSEGGGLGEKLFF.

The chain links TRBV2 to TRBJ1-2; D may be TRBD1 (5 bases). The CDR3 length is 12 residues. The V gene lost 11 bases and the J gene lost 5 bases, with 15 bases spanning the gap. Germline CDR1 and CDR2: SNHLY and FYNNEI. CDR3 sequence: CACRDGIYGYTF. The CDR3 nucleotides read TGTGCCTGCCGGGACGGAATTTATGGCTACACCTTC. The full variable domain, with the rest looked up from reference TRBV2 and TRBJ1-2, is EPEVTQTPSHQVTQMGQEVILRCVPISNHLYFYWYRQILGQKVEFLVSFYNNEISEKSEIFDDQFSVERPDGSNFTLKIRSTKLEDSAMYFCACRDGIYGYTFGSGTRLTVV.

This sequence joins TRBV30 and TRBJ1-6; 7 bases line up with TRBD1. The V gene's germline CDR1 is GTSNPN and CDR2 SVGIG (reference sequence). V lost 1 base and J lost 9; bases outside the gene matches: 9. The CDR3 has 15 residues. The CDR3 reads CAWSEGGTEGSPLHF. CDR3 DNA: TGTGCCTGGAGTGAGGGCGGGACAGAAGGTTCACCCCTCCACTTT.

This clone was seen a few times. J is TRBJ2-7 and V is TRBV5-6; perhaps D is TRBD1 or TRBD2 (5 bases each). The V and J ends lost 4 bases and 3 bases respectively, with 11 bases between them. The V gene's germline CDR1 is SGHDT and CDR2 YYEEEE. This CDR3 contains 13 residues. The CDR3 region is CASSLGTYYEQYF. CDR3 DNA: TGTGCCAGCAGCCTTGGGACGTACTACGAGCAGTACTTC.

The chain recombines TRBV14 with TRBJ1-2; D not certain. Germline V lookup: CDR1 SGHDN, CDR2 FVKESK. The CDR3 is made up of 12 amino acids. The germline V and J ends were trimmed by 1 base and 9 bases, with 9 bases remaining between them. The CDR3 spells CASSQGVRRYTF. CDR3 DNA: TGTGCCAGCAGCCAAGGGGTGAGGCGCTACACCTTC.

This clone was seen only once. This chain connects TRBV15 to TRBJ1-1; a weak D match, TRBD1 (5 bases). V was pared by 4 bases and J by 1 base, with 10 bases between. This CDR3 is built from 14 residues. Per germline, CDR1 LNHNV and CDR2 YYDKDF (reference sequence). The CDR3: CATSKGRTNTEAFF. In DNA, the CDR3 is TGTGCCACCAGCAAGGGACGGACGAACACTGAAGCTTTCTTT.

The rearrangement links TRBV5-8 to TRBJ1-5, with 7 bases fitting TRBD1. Trimming removed 6 bases from V and 4 bases from J; junction bases left unmatched: 7. The CDR3 is made up of 14 amino acids. Germline CDR1 and CDR2: SGHTS and YDEGEE. The CDR3 DNA reads as TGTGCCAGCAAAAGGGGGCTCGGGAATCAGCCCCAGCATTTT. Translating it yields CASKRGLGNQPQHF. Drawing the rest from reference TRBV5-8 and TRBJ1-5, the complete variable domain is EAGVTQSPTHLIKTRGQQATLRCSPISGHTSVYWYQQALGLGLQFLLWYDEGEERNRGNFPPRFSGRQFPNYSSELNVNALELEDSALYLCASKRGLGNQPQHFGDGTRLSIL.

This sequence joins TRBV25-1 and TRBJ1-1; D might be TRBD1 (6 bases). Trimming shortened V by 3 bases and J by 1 base, and 6 bases separated the two germline ends. This CDR3 is 13 amino acids long. Germline values: CDR1 MGHDK, CDR2 SYGVNS. The CDR3 bases are TGTGCCAGCAGTGACAGGGGGAACACTGAAGCTTTCTTT. Translated, it gives CASSDRGNTEAFF.

V is TRBV7-8 and J is TRBJ1-6, with TRBD1 as a possible D gene (6 bases). Trimming took 4 bases from V and 5 from J, leaving 9 bases between them. The CDR3 length is 14 residues. Germline V CDR1 and CDR2: SGHVS, FQNEAQ. CDR3 amino acids: CASSSGADNSPLHF. The CDR3 bases are TGTGCCAGCAGCTCAGGGGCCGATAATTCACCCCTCCACTTT.

The CDR3 DNA sequence: TGTGCCAGTACTCCCCCTGGGGGCGAGCAGTACTTC. Translating gives CASTPPGGEQYF. The rearrangement joins TRBV19 to TRBJ2-7; the D call may be TRBD1 or TRBD2 (5 bases each). Per the germline V gene, CDR1 is LNHDA and CDR2 is SQIVND (reference sequence). The CDR3 spans 12 residues. V shed 7 bases and J shed 6 bases, with 13 bases lying between them.

The genes are TRBV9 and TRBJ2-1; D could derive from TRBD1 or TRBD2 (5 bases each). The V end was cut by 4 bases, the J end by 8 bases, with 19 bases between. The CDR3 length is 15 residues. CDR1 is SGDLS, CDR2 YYNGEE, per germline. CDR3 sequence reads: CASSYGTPARDEQFF. CDR3 in DNA: TGTGCCAGCAGCTACGGGACCCCAGCACGAGATGAGCAGTTCTTC.

The rearrangement joins TRBV4-1 to TRBJ2-3; D not certain. The ends were cut back, 1 base at V and 6 bases at J, with 11 bases in the middle. The CDR3 runs 14 residues. CDR1 and CDR2 (germline): MGHRA, YSYEKL. This CDR3 reads CASSQALWADTQYF. The CDR3 DNA follows: TGCGCCAGCAGCCAAGCCCTCTGGGCGGATACGCAGTATTTT.

The chain recombines TRBV6-5 with TRBJ2-5; 7 positions match TRBD2. The CDR3 has 14 residues. V shed 2 bases and J 4 bases; nucleotides not matched to a gene: 4. Germline CDR1 reads MNHEY; CDR2 reads SVGAGI. Here the CDR3 reads CASSYRGDLETQYF. For the CDR3, the DNA is TGTGCCAGCAGTTACCGGGGGGACTTAGAGACCCAGTACTTC.

The chain couples TRBV9 to TRBJ2-5; 9 bases line up with TRBD1. The V gene's germline CDR1 is SGDLS and CDR2 YYNGEE. With 4 bases clipped from V and 6 bases from J, the junction kept 7 bases outside the gene matches. The CDR3 loop spans 14 amino acids. The chain's CDR3 is CASSPTGGVKTQYF. The CDR3 DNA reads TGTGCCAGCAGCCCGACAGGGGGTGTGAAGACCCAGTACTTC.

The V and J genes are TRBV4-3 and TRBJ1-5; D unresolved. Trimming stripped 3 bases from V and 3 bases from J, with 15 bases between. The CDR3 loop spans 16 amino acids. Germline CDR1 reads LGHNA; CDR2 reads YSLEER. CDR3 sequence (DNA): TGCGCCAGCAGCCAGTTCCGGGGAATCAACAATCAGCCCCAGCATTTT. Translated, it gives CASSQFRGINNQPQHF.

The J gene is TRBJ2-1, the V gene TRBV13; D is unclear. The CDR3 totals 17 residues. Germline V gene data show CDR1 as PRHDT and CDR2 as FYEKMQ (reference sequence). Trimming removed 1 base at V and 5 bases at J, with 18 bases between. CDR3 nucleotides: TGTGCCAGCAGCTTAGTAAGCCGTCCTGGGATTCACAATGAGCAGTTCTTC. It yields the protein CASSLVSRPGIHNEQFF.

The chain joins TRBV7-2 to TRBJ1-2; D gene unclear. CDR1 and CDR2 from the germline V gene are SGHTA and FQGNSA. The V and J ends lost 4 bases and 5 bases respectively, with 11 bases between them. This CDR3 is built from 13 residues. Here the CDR3 reads CASSSPSGYGYTF. The CDR3 region has the DNA TGTGCCAGCAGCTCCCCGAGTGGGTATGGCTACACCTTC.

The chain recombines TRBV10-3 with TRBJ1-5; D may be TRBD1 (5 bases). CDR1 ENHRY and CDR2 SYGVKD come from the germline V gene. The CDR3 extends over 15 amino acids. Trimming stripped 0 bases from V and 4 bases from J, with 10 bases between. The CDR3 coding sequence is TGTGCCATCAGTGAGTCGAGTCAGGGAAATCAGCCCCAGCATTTT. Encoded protein: CAISESSQGNQPQHF.

In this sample, this clone turned up once. The V call is TRBV7-9, the J call TRBJ2-3; perhaps D is TRBD1 or TRBD2 (5 bases each). This CDR3 has 14 amino acids. Trimming took off 3 bases at V and 4 bases at J, with 11 bases between the two ends. Germline CDR1 SEHNR, CDR2 FQNEAQ (reference sequence). The CDR3 is CASSFEGLSDTQYF. The CDR3 DNA is TGTGCCAGCAGCTTCGAGGGGTTATCAGATACGCAGTATTTT.

The chain uses TRBV25-1 and TRBJ2-1, with D perhaps matching TRBD1 (7 bases). The V gene lost 1 base and the J gene lost 8 bases, with 18 bases spanning the gap. The CDR3 length is 16 residues. The V gene's germline CDR1 is MGHDK and CDR2 SYGVNS. This CDR3 reads CASSESPGGLFHEQFF. CDR3 DNA: TGTGCCAGCAGTGAATCCCCAGGGGGGCTTTTCCATGAGCAGTTCTTC.